What follows are 5 T cell receptor beta chains derived from one specimen sequenced in a study of OX40 agonist ivuxolimab in advanced cancers. Receptor libraries were prepared by the immunoSEQ multiplex PCR assay. As stored in TCRdb, this immuneACCESS dataset retains in-frame rearrangements with V and J assigned. A fraction of the clones does not appear; measured against another copy, unresolved V genes explain less than half of the discrepancy, and the remainder lacks a known reason. In this sample the table shows roughly 50,000 clones, more than 70% of which occur a single time. The ten largest clones add up to less than 8% of the sample. The sample was CD4+ or CD8+ T cells sorted from blood, taken in a trial of the OX40 agonist ivuxolimab. These receptors originate from an adult with an advanced solid tumor such as melanoma, head and neck, liver or kidney cancer.

This chain uses TRBV15 with TRBJ2-1; tentatively, D is TRBD1 (5 bases). The CDR3 length is 14 residues. Germline CDR1 LNHNV, CDR2 YYDKDF (reference sequence). Trimming took off 5 bases at V and 5 bases at J, with 13 bases between the two ends. Here the CDR3 reads CATSPSPRDNEQFF. The CDR3, as DNA: TGTGCCACCAGCCCAAGCCCCAGGGACAATGAGCAGTTCTTC.

The chain joins TRBV9 to TRBJ2-3; no clear D. CDR1 is SGDLS and CDR2 is YYNGEE in the germline V gene. Trimming removed 0 bases from V and 6 bases from J, with 14 bases in between. The CDR3 contains 15 residues. The CDR3 bases are TGTGCCAGCAGCGTAGATGGAACTCTGGCGGATACGCAGTATTTT. It translates to CASSVDGTLADTQYF.

The chain uses TRBV6-5 and TRBJ1-2; tentative D call: TRBD1 (6 bases). Trimming stripped 6 bases from V and 6 bases from J, with 14 bases between. Germline CDR1 reads MNHEY; CDR2 reads SVGAGI. This CDR3 contains 13 residues. The CDR3 is CASSNGQLDGYTF. The CDR3 bases are TGTGCCAGCAGCAACGGACAGTTGGATGGCTACACCTTC.

This clone was recorded a few times. The gene calls are TRBV19 and TRBJ1-4, with a weak D call TRBD1 (6 bases). CDR1 LNHDA and CDR2 SQIVND come from the germline V gene (reference sequence). Between the trimmed V and J ends, which lost 5 bases and 7 bases, there was a span of 11 bases. The CDR3 spans 13 residues. CDR3 amino acids: CASSVQGSEKLFF. The CDR3 region has the DNA TGTGCCAGTAGTGTTCAGGGGTCTGAAAAACTGTTTTTT.

This clone was seen more than once but under ten times. This sequence joins TRBV11-2 and TRBJ1-1; D not certain. Looked up from germline, CDR1 is SGHAT and CDR2 is FQNNGV. V lost 0 bases and J lost 7, with 18 bases in between. The CDR3 sequence is 16 residues long. CDR3 sequence: CASSLDSLGRKNEAFF. CDR3 bases: TGTGCCAGCAGCTTAGACTCCCTGGGTAGGAAAAATGAAGCTTTCTTT.